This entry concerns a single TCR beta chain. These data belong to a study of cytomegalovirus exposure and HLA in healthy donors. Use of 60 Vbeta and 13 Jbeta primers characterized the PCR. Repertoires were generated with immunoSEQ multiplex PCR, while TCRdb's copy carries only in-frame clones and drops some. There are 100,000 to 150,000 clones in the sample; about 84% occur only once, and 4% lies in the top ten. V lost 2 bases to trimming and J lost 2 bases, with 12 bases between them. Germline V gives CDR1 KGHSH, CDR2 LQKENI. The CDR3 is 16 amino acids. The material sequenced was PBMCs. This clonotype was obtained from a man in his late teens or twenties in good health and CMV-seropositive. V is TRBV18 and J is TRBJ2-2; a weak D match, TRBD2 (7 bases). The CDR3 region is CASSPEAGANTGELFF. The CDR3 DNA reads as TGTGCCAGCTCACCAGAGGCGGGGGCAAACACCGGGGAGCTGTTTTTT. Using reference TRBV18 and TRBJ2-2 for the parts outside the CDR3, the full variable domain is NAGVMQNPRHLVRRRGQEARLRCSPMKGHSHVYWYRQLPEEGLKFMVYLQKENIIDESGMPKERFSAEFPKEGPSILRIQQVVRGDSAAYFCASSPEAGANTGELFFGEGSRLTVL.